The count of the clone carrying this T cell receptor beta chain is one. The antigen is unknown. This entry comes from a study of shared clonotypes between healthy human individuals. Ten immunoSEQ deep assay plates were used to sequence unsorted PBMC DNA. As originally analysed: Junction-only sequences produced by ImmunoSEQ had no quality scores, so filtering differed. Clones were sequenced by immunoSEQ multiplex PCR, and TCRdb holds only the in-frame ones, with some missing. V, J and clone size are those of that table, while D and trimming were read from the DNA. The table shows about 490,000 clones, with about 78% occurring only once. Study-level points and caveats: An anticipated effect of sequencing depth on clonotype sharing among donors was recognized.

Looked up from germline, CDR1 is MNHNY and CDR2 is SVGAGI (reference sequence). V shed 3 bases, J shed 4 bases, and the junction held 7 bases outside the gene matches. CDR3 length: 15 residues. Sequences were obtained from PBMCs. The sequence was collected from a woman between 40 and 55 years old in good health. Some clones in this sample may be carry-over from other donors' samples. The chain uses TRBV6-6 and TRBJ1-1; 8 bases line up with TRBD1. CDR3 bases: TGTGCCAGCAGTTATTCACAGGGGGGTATCACTGAAGCTTTCTTT. This translates into CASSYSQGGITEAFF.